This T cell receptor (beta chain) stems from a study of T cell responses to AZD1222 COVID-19 vaccine. The table came from immunoSEQ multiplex PCR; TCRdb's copy has only in-frame clones and leaves some out. The table records 160,000 or so clones, about 91% of them present only once. Findings and limits, study-wide: Epitopes outside B.1.351 and B.1.1.7 mutated regions reportedly drew nearly half of spike TCRs. Donors were chiefly white British, with a greater number of females, and clonal diversity was perhaps underestimated. Spike-wide vaccine-associated CD4 TCRs dominated at 160-218 and 743-854. Repertoire collection took place solely once the T cell response had peaked.

As to this clone: Its antigen is still unknown.

This TCR was recovered from an adult in good health. The sequencing used peripheral blood, collected on day 0 of MenACWY control vaccination.

This CDR3 is CSVWGGPRTDTQYF. The CDR3 nucleotides are TGCAGCGTCTGGGGGGGGCCCCGCACAGATACGCAGTATTTT. J is TRBJ2-3 and V is TRBV29-1, with TRBD2 as a possible D gene (7 bases). Germline-derived CDR1 and CDR2 are SQVTM and ANQGSEA. V gave up 6 bases and J gave up 1 base, with 14 bases separating them. CDR3 size: 14 residues.